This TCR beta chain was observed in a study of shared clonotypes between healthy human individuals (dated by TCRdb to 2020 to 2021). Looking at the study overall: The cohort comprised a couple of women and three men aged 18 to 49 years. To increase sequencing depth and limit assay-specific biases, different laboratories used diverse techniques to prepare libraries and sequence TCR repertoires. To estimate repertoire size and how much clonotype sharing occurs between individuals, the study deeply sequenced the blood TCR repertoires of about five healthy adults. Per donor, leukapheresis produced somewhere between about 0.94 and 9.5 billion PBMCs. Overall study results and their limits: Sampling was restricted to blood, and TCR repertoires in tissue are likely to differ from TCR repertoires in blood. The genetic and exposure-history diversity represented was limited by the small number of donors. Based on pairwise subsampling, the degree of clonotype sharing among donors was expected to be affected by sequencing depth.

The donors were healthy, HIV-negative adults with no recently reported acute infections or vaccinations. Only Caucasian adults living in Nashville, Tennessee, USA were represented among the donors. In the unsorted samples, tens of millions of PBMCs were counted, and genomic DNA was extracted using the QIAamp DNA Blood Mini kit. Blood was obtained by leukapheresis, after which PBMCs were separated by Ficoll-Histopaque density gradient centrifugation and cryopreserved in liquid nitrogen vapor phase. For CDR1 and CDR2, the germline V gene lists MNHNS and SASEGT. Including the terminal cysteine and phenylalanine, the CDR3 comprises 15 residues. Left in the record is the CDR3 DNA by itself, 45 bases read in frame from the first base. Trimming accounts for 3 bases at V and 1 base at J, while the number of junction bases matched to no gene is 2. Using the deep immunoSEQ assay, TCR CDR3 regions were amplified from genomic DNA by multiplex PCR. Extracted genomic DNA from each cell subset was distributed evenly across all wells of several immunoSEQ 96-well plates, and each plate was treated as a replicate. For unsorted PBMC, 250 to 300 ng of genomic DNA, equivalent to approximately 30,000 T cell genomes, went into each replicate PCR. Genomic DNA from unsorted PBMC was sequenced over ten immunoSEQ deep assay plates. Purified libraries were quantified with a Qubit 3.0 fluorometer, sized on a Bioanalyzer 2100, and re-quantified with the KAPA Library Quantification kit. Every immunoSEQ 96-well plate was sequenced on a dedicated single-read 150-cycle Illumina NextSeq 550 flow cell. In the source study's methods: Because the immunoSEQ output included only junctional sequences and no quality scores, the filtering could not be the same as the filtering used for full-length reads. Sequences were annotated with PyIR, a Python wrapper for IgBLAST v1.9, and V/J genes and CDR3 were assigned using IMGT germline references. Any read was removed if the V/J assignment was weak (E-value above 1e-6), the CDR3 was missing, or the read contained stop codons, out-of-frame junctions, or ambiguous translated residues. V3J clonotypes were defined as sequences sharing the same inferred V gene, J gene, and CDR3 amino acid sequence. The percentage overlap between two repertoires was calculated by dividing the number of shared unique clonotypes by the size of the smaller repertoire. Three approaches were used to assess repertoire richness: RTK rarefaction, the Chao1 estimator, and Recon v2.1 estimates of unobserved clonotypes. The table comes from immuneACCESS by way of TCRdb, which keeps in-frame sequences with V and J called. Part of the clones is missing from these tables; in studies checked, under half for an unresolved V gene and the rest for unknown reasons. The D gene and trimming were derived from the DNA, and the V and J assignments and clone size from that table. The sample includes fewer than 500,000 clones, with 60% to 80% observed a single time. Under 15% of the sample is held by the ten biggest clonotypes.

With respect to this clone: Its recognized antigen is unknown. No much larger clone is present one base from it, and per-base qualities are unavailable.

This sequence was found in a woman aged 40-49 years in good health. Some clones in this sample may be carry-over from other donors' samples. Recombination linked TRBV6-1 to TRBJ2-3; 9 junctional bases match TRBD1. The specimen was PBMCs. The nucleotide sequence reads TGTGCCAGCAGTGACCGGGACAGGGGCACAGATACGCAGTATTTT. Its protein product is CASSDRDRGTDTQYF.